A selection of T cell receptor beta chains follows, all from one sample in a study of blood T cell repertoires in COVID-19. Sequenced by immunoSEQ multiplex PCR; TCRdb stores in-frame clones only, minus some. The table records 200,000 to 250,000 clones, roughly 86% of them present only once. Material for sequencing was peripheral blood. These TCRs come from a woman aged 65 to 85 with active or convalescent COVID-19. CDR3s include the opening cysteine and the closing phenylalanine or tryptophan. The order of the fields is J gene, clone size, CDR3 length, D gene, V gene, CDR3 protein, CDR3 DNA. A D gene is named only where the DNA matches it firmly. Expanded clones get a size class; other rows say once, few or many, or leave the size out.

>TRBJ1-1|-|13|-|TRBV19
CASSITWNTEAFF
TGTGCCAGTAGTATTACTTGGAACACTGAAGCTTTCTTT
>TRBJ1-4|-|16|-|TRBV7-6
CASSLQAGATNEKLFF
TGTGCCAGCAGCCTTCAAGCAGGTGCAACTAATGAAAAACTGTTTTTT
>TRBJ1-5|-|13|-|TRBV6-5
CAEQGAGDQPQHF
TGTGCCGAACAAGGGGCAGGGGATCAGCCCCAGCATTTT
>TRBJ2-7|-|15|TRBD2|TRBV7-9
CASSPQRGSSYEQYF
TGTGCCAGCAGCCCCCAGCGGGGGAGCTCCTACGAGCAGTACTTC
>TRBJ1-2|-|16|-|TRBV5-5
CASSPGGGWNVYGYTF
TGTGCCAGCAGCCCGGGTGGGGGGTGGAACGTCTATGGCTACACCTTC
>TRBJ2-3|-|13|-|TRBV5-1
CASSLASTDTQYF
TGCGCCAGCAGCTTGGCTAGCACAGATACGCAGTATTTT
>TRBJ2-7|few|18|-|TRBV5-5
CASSRIGGPGTASYEQYF
TGTGCCAGCAGCCGTATTGGGGGGCCGGGGACAGCAAGCTACGAGCAGTACTTC
>TRBJ1-6|-|14|-|TRBV5-4
CASSLAGYNSPLHF
TGTGCCAGCAGCTTGGCCGGGTATAATTCACCCCTCCACTTT
>TRBJ1-1|few|18|TRBD1|TRBV18
CASSPRGQGAGMNTEAFF
TGTGCCAGCTCACCGCGGGGACAGGGGGCGGGTATGAACACTGAAGCTTTCTTT
>TRBJ1-6|-|14|-|TRBV6-1
CASSSTGNNSPLHF
TGTGCCAGCAGCTCTACAGGGAACAATTCACCCCTCCACTTT
>TRBJ1-4|-|16|TRBD1|TRBV29-1
CSVSSGGPATNEKLFF
TGCAGCGTTAGTTCAGGGGGCCCCGCAACTAATGAAAAACTGTTTTTT
>TRBJ1-2|-|11|-|TRBV7-9
CASGSLYGYTF
TGTGCCAGCGGCTCCCTCTATGGCTACACCTTC
>TRBJ1-2|-|16|-|TRBV3-1/TRBV3-2
CASSQVPGQHIYGYTF
TGTGCCAGCAGCCAAGTGCCAGGACAGCATATCTATGGCTACACCTTC
>TRBJ1-1|-|16|-|TRBV11-2
CASSLGIVQGNTEAFF
TGTGCCAGCAGCTTAGGTATAGTACAGGGTAACACTGAAGCTTTCTTT
>TRBJ1-3|-|11|-|TRBV19
CASSAALTIYF
TGTGCCAGTAGTGCCGCGCTCACCATATATTTT
>TRBJ1-5|-|18|TRBD1|TRBV5-6
CASSLRQGAGGGNQPQHF
TGTGCCAGCAGCTTGAGGCAGGGGGCAGGAGGAGGCAATCAGCCCCAGCATTTT
>TRBJ2-1|-|14|TRBD2|TRBV9
CASNSGEGYNEQFF
TGTGCCAGCAACAGCGGGGAGGGTTACAATGAGCAGTTCTTC
>TRBJ2-3|-|17|-|TRBV9
CASSVSPSRYGTDTQYF
TGTGCCAGCAGCGTATCCCCCTCCAGGTATGGCACAGATACGCAGTATTTT
>TRBJ2-5|-|14|TRBD1|TRBV2
CASSAQGLQETQYF
TGTGCCAGCAGCGCACAGGGGCTACAAGAGACCCAGTACTTC
>TRBJ1-6|-|15|-|TRBV6-6
CASSLPGRRNSPLHF
TGTGCCAGCAGTCTACCCGGGAGACGTAATTCACCCCTCCACTTT
>TRBJ1-6|-|12|-|TRBV6-5
CASRQGNSPLHF
TGTGCCAGCAGGCAGGGTAATTCACCCCTCCACTTT
>TRBJ1-1|-|13|-|TRBV5-6
CASSLDRDTEAFF
TGTGCCAGCAGCTTGGACAGAGACACTGAAGCTTTCTTT
>TRBJ2-4|-|15|TRBD1|TRBV19
CASSIRDRGQDIQYF
TGTGCCAGTAGTATCCGCGACAGGGGGCAGGACATTCAGTACTTC